This T cell receptor (beta chain) was obtained from a study of cytomegalovirus exposure and HLA in healthy donors. Assay: immunoSEQ multiplex PCR; the TCRdb copy retains only in-frame clones and omits some. The sample has under 200,000 clones, roughly 80% seen once. CDR3 length: 15 amino acids. V shed 0 bases and J 5 bases; nucleotides not matched to a gene: 6. Germline V gene sequence: CDR1 SGHDT, CDR2 YYEEEE. The clonotype comes from a man aged 18 to 29 in good health and CMV-seropositive. The chain recombines TRBV5-6 with TRBJ1-2; 8 bases are a match to TRBD1. Sequenced material: PBMCs. The chain's CDR3 is CASSLDGRGLYGYTF. The CDR3 DNA reads as TGTGCCAGCAGCTTGGATGGCAGGGGGCTTTATGGCTACACCTTC.